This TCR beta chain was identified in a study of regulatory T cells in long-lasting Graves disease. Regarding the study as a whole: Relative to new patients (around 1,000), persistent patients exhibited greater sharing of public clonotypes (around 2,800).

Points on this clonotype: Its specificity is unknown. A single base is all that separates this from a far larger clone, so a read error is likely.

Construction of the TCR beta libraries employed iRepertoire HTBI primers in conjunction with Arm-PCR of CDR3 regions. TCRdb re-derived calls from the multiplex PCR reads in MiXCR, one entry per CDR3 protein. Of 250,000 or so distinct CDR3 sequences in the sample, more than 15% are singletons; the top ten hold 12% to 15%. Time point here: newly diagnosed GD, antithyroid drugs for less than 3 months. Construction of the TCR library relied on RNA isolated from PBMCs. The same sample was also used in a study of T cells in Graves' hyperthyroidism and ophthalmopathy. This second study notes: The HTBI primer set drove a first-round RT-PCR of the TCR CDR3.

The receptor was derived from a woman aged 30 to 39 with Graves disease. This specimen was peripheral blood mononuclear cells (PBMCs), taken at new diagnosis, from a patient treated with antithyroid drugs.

Written as DNA, the CDR3 is TGTGCCAGCAGTTCCCCGATGACCACCTACGAGCAGTTCTTC. This translates into CASSSPMTTYEQFF. This sequence joins TRBV2 and TRBJ2-1; D gene ambiguous. Per the germline V gene, CDR1 is SNHLY and CDR2 is FYNNEI. The CDR3 totals 14 residues. The V end lost 5 bases, the J end lost 10 bases, and 18 bases lay between the germline ends. The full variable domain, completed using reference TRBV2 and TRBJ2-1, is EPEVTQTPSHQVTQMGQEVILRCVPISNHLYFYWYRQILGQKVEFLVSFYNNEISEKSEIFDDQFSVERPDGSNFTLKIRSTKLEDSAMYFCASSSPMTTYEQFFGPGTRLTVL.